The 14 T cell receptor beta chains in this list originate from one sample, sequenced in a study of blood T cells in healthy people across ages. A J-beta primer mix and a sample-barcoded 5' primer were used in a second PCR of roughly 6 to 12 cycles. MiXCR was run by TCRdb on the 5' RACE reads, yielding one entry per CDR3 protein. The sample carries some 900,000 distinct CDR3 sequences, 48% recorded once. Sequenced sample: blood. The source is a man aged 25 to 45 in good health.

The gene calls are TRBV29-1 and TRBJ2-1; tentatively, D is TRBD1 (7 bases). V lost 4 bases to trimming and J lost 5 bases, with 18 bases between them. Germline loops: CDR1 SQVTM, CDR2 ANQGSEA. The CDR3 covers 15 residues. DNA of the CDR3: TGCAGCGTTGCAAAGGGAGCCAGGGGGGACAATGAGCAGTTCTTC. Translation gives CSVAKGARGDNEQFF.

The chain uses TRBV6-6 and TRBJ1-2; D remains unclear. Trimming removed 2 bases at V and 3 bases at J, with 13 bases between. The CDR3 has 15 amino acids. Germline V gene lookup returns CDR1 MNHNY and CDR2 SVGAGI (reference sequence). CDR3 sequence: CASSYDGGRDYGYTF. The CDR3 DNA is TGTGCCAGCAGTTACGACGGCGGGAGAGACTATGGCTACACCTTC.

This clonotype occurred a few times. The genes are TRBV5-1 and TRBJ1-1, with TRBD1 identical over 9 bases. The CDR3 spans 14 residues. Germline CDR1 is SGHRS and CDR2 is YFSETQ. With V trimmed by 2 bases and J by 3 bases, 2 bases remained unmatched. CDR3 residues: CASSLQGAYTEAFF. In DNA, the CDR3 is TGCGCCAGCAGCTTACAGGGGGCGTACACTGAAGCTTTCTTT. Based on the CDR3 plus reference TRBV5-1 and TRBJ1-1, the full variable domain is KAGVTQTPRYLIKTRGQQVTLSCSPISGHRSVSWYQQTPGQGLQFLFEYFSETQRNKGNFPGRFSGRQFSNSRSEMNVSTLELGDSALYLCASSLQGAYTEAFFGQGTRLTVV.

This clonotype was seen more than once but under ten times. The rearrangement joins TRBV4-3 to TRBJ2-6; D is perhaps TRBD2 (5 bases). Germline V gene lookup returns CDR1 LGHNA and CDR2 YSLEER. Trimming cost V 0 bases and J 2 bases, with 11 bases left between them. The CDR3 length is 17 residues. The CDR3 DNA follows: TGCGCCAGCAGCCAAGATCCGGGATCCCCTGGGGCCAACGTCCTGACTTTC. This sequence encodes CASSQDPGSPGANVLTF.

V and J are TRBV4-2 and TRBJ2-7; the D gene is possibly TRBD2 (7 bases). Looked up from germline, CDR1 is LGHNA and CDR2 is YNFKEQ. This CDR3 has 17 amino acids. The V end was cut by 0 bases, the J end by 1 base, with 16 bases between. The CDR3 bases are TGTGCCAGCAGCCAAGATCTAGGGGGGAGGGTGTCCTACGAGCAGTACTTC. Translating gives CASSQDLGGRVSYEQYF.

This clonotype was seen a few times. This chain joins TRBV20-1 and TRBJ1-2; D not resolved. Germline assignment: CDR1 DFQATT and CDR2 SNEGSKA (reference sequence). V shed 6 bases and J shed 3 bases, with 11 bases lying between them. This CDR3 is built from 12 residues. CDR3 nucleotides: TGCAGTGCCCTACGGGGTCACTATGGCTACACCTTC. Encoded protein: CSALRGHYGYTF.

The chain is built from TRBV6-1 and TRBJ1-5; a possible D gene is TRBD1 (5 bases). Germline V gene data show CDR1 as MNHNS and CDR2 as SASEGT. V dropped 2 bases and J dropped 7 bases, with 12 bases sitting between them. The CDR3 is 14 amino acids. This CDR3 reads CASSEFSGYQPQHF. As DNA, the CDR3 is TGTGCCAGCAGTGAATTTTCAGGGTACCAGCCCCAGCATTTT.

The chain combines TRBV28 with TRBJ1-2, with D perhaps TRBD1 (5 bases). Trimming removed 6 bases from V and 0 bases from J, with 14 bases in between. The CDR3 covers 15 residues. Germline V gene data show CDR1 as MDHEN and CDR2 as SYDVKM. The CDR3 is CASSQSSGTNYGYTF. CDR3 coding DNA: TGTGCCAGCAGCCAATCCTCAGGGACTAACTATGGCTACACCTTC.

The genes are TRBV28 and TRBJ2-1, with 10 bases lining up with TRBD2. V gave up 4 bases and J gave up 7 bases; unmatched junction bases: 10. The CDR3 is made up of 16 amino acids. CDR1 is MDHEN, CDR2 SYDVKM, per germline. The CDR3 nucleotides are TGTGCCAGCAGTTCGTCGGGAGCGGGGGGGACTAATGAGCAGTTCTTC. Amino acid sequence: CASSSSGAGGTNEQFF.

This clonotype was picked up a small number of times. CDR3: CASTHGTNEETQYF. For the CDR3, the DNA is TGTGCCAGCACCCATGGGACTAACGAAGAGACCCAGTACTTC. This sequence joins TRBV12-3 or TRBV12-4 and TRBJ2-5; 7 bases agree with TRBD2. CDR3 length: 14 residues. J lost 3 bases, V lost 7 bases, and 8 bases had no gene match.

The rearrangement uses TRBV4-1 and TRBJ1-2; D perhaps matches TRBD1 (5 bases). This CDR3 has 16 residues. Germline assignment: CDR1 MGHRA and CDR2 YSYEKL. V lost 4 bases, J lost 3 bases, and 18 bases lay in between. Here the CDR3 DNA reads TGCGCCAGCAGCCCCACAGGATCTCTAGGGGACTATGGCTACACCTTC. Its translation is CASSPTGSLGDYGYTF.

The chain is built from TRBV11-2 and TRBJ2-5; 8 nucleotides align to TRBD2. This CDR3 spans 15 amino acids. Germline V gives CDR1 SGHAT, CDR2 FQNNGV. V was pared by 5 bases and J by 9 bases, with 14 bases of the junction left unmatched. Here the CDR3 reads CASSAKGTREEAQYF. The CDR3 bases are TGTGCCAGCAGCGCAAAAGGGACTAGGGAGGAGGCCCAGTACTTC. The whole variable domain, remainder taken from reference TRBV11-2 and TRBJ2-5, is EAGVAQSPRYKIIEKRQSVAFWCNPISGHATLYWYQQILGQGPKLLIQFQNNGVVDDSQLPKDRFSAERLKGVDSTLKIQPAKLEDSAVYLCASSAKGTREEAQYFGPGTRLLVL.

The chain links TRBV5-1 to TRBJ2-7; D is tentatively TRBD1 or TRBD2 (5 bases each). CDR3 length: 14 amino acids. CDR1 SGHRS and CDR2 YFSETQ come from the germline V gene. V gave up 4 bases and J gave up 0 bases, with 11 bases separating them. CDR3 in DNA: TGCGCCAGCAGCCCTGGGGACGGCTCCTACGAGCAGTACTTC. Its translation: CASSPGDGSYEQYF.

This clonotype was seen a single time. Since a much larger clone is just one base distant, this may be a read error. V and J are TRBV28 and TRBJ2-4; TRBD1 matches at 10 bases. The closer fit of TRBJ2-7 to the DNA end suggests the J call may be wrong. From germline, CDR1 is MDHEN and CDR2 SYDVKM. The CDR3 covers 13 residues. Here the CDR3 reads CASGTGVSDEQYF. The DNA of the CDR3 is TGTGCCAGCGGGACAGGGGTATCCGACGAGCAGTACTTC.